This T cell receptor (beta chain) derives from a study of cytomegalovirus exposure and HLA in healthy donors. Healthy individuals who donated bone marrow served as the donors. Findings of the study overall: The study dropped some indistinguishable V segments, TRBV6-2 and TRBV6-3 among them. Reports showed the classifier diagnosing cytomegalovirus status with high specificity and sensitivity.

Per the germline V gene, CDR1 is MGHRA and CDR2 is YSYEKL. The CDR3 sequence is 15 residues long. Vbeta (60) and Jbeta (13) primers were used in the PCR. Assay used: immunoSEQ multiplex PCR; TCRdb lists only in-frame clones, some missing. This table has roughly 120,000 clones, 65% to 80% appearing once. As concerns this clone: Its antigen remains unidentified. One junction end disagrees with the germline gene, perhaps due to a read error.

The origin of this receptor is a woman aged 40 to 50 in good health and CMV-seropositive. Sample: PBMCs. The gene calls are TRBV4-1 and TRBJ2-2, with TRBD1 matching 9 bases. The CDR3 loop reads CASSPGTGITGELFF. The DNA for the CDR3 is TGTGCCAGCAGCCCCGGGACAGGGATAACCGGGGAGCTGTTTTTT.